This TCR beta chain derives from a study of beta chain features in type 1 diabetes. Study-wide points: Insertion counts at VDJ junctions were lower in type 1 diabetes patients, who also showed more deletions there. Equally in patients and controls, PCR might preferentially amplify shorter templates. In the patient group, naive, central memory and Treg TCRB repertoires seemed more alike than in the healthy donor group. When Type 1 diabetes patients were examined, their TCRB CDR3s proved moderately but significantly shorter in all four CD4+ subsets.

About this clone: What it binds is not known.

Trimming removed 0 bases from V and 7 bases from J, with 11 bases in between. The CDR3 is 14 residues long. Germline V CDR1 and CDR2: SGHNT, YYREEE (reference sequence). The entirety of the isolated RNA underwent reverse transcription, so expressed TCRB transcripts were sequenced. Assay used: immunoSEQ multiplex PCR; TCRdb lists only in-frame clones, some missing. The profile covers 620,000 or so clones, with about a sixth appearing a single time and 0.07% to 0.095% taken by the ten largest. Sequencing was done on a sample of naive CD4+ T cells from blood. The rearrangement uses TRBV5-4 and TRBJ2-4, with D uncertain. This receptor was taken from a man aged 18-30 years in good health. The CDR3, as DNA: TGTGCCAGCAGCTTGGACTCCGCAGGTAACATTCAGTACTTC. Translating gives CASSLDSAGNIQYF. Full variable domain (missing parts from reference TRBV5-4 and TRBJ2-4): ETGVTQSPTHLIKTRGQQVTLRCSSQSGHNTVSWYQQALGQGPQFIFQYYREEENGRGNFPPRFSGLQFPNYSSELNVNALELDDSALYLCASSLDSAGNIQYFGAGTRLSVL.